This TCR beta chain was found in a study of CD8+CD57+ T cells in acquired aplastic anemia. The CDR3 is 13 amino acids. V lost 3 bases, J lost 1 base, and 7 bases lay in between. Germline CDR1 is SGDLS and CDR2 is YYNGEE. The authors sequenced patients whose flow cytometry had shown CD8+CD57+ cell expansion. According to the study, genomic DNA was the template for TCR beta VDJ and CDR3 profiling. MiXCR, applied by TCRdb to the reads, yields one record per CDR3 protein. The sample consists of about 160,000 distinct CDR3 sequences, more than 40% of them appearing once. This clonotype was seen many times. The TCR sequence derives from a human donor with aplastic anemia. The chain carries TRBV9 and TRBJ1-1; D gene uncertain. What was sequenced was sorted CD4+, CD8+, or CD8+CD57+ T cells (not recorded which) from PBMCs. The CDR3 sequence: CASSAEGNTEAFF. CDR3 nucleotide sequence: TGTGCCAGCAGCGCGGAAGGGAACACTGAAGCTTTCTTT.